Presented here are 30 T cell receptor beta chains from one specimen sequenced in a study of cytomegalovirus exposure and HLA in healthy donors (TCRdb year 2017). The receptor library was made with the immunoSEQ multiplex PCR assay. For the multiplex PCR, a mixture combining 60 forward primers for TCR Vbeta segments and 13 reverse primers for TCR Jbeta segments was used. TCRdb provides this immuneACCESS table in a form limited to in-frame rearrangements. Some clones are lacking; in checked studies, under half of them reflect an unresolved V gene, and why the rest are absent is not known. The sample table lists some 150,000 clones, around 79% of them with a count of one. Around 6.3% of the sample belongs to the ten largest clones. Material: PBMCs. The receptors derive from a man aged 50 or older in good health and CMV-seropositive.

The chain employs TRBV28 and TRBJ1-2, with D perhaps TRBD1 (5 bases). The V end lost 6 bases, the J end lost 1 base, and 15 bases lay between the germline ends. CDR3 length: 15 amino acids. Germline assignment: CDR1 MDHEN and CDR2 SYDVKM. The CDR3, as DNA: TGTGCCAGCAGAGAACAACAGGAGTATAACTATGGCTACACCTTC. Translation gives CASREQQEYNYGYTF.

The chain links TRBV15 to TRBJ1-4; the D is unclear. V was cut by 8 bases and J by 6 bases, with 16 bases left in between. The CDR3 loop spans 14 amino acids. Germline-derived CDR1 and CDR2 are LNHNV and YYDKDF (reference sequence). As DNA, the CDR3 is TGTGCCACCGCCCCATGGCGGGCCGATGAAAAACTGTTTTTT. Its translation: CATAPWRADEKLFF.

This clone came up once. The chain has TRBV6-5 and TRBJ2-5; D gene ambiguous. Germline assignment: CDR1 MNHEY and CDR2 SVGAGI. Deletions cut 4 bases from V and 3 bases from J, with 9 bases between. This CDR3 contains 13 residues. In DNA, the CDR3 is TGTGCCAGCAGTTTTGCGGAAGAAGAGACCCAGTACTTC. Translating it yields CASSFAEEETQYF.

The V and J genes are TRBV2 and TRBJ2-1, with 9 bases matching TRBD2. V shed 3 bases, J shed 5 bases, and the junction held 2 bases outside the gene matches. Germline loops: CDR1 SNHLY, CDR2 FYNNEI. This CDR3 spans 14 amino acids. The CDR3, as DNA: TGTGCCAGCAGTGACGAGCGGGGGGACAATGAGCAGTTCTTC. The encoded protein is CASSDERGDNEQFF.

This clone was seen only once. The chain combines TRBV15 with TRBJ2-5; 9 bases map to TRBD1. The last part of the DNA fits TRBJ2-7 better; the J call may be wrong. The germline V gene has CDR1 LNHNV and CDR2 YYDKDF (reference sequence). The CDR3 is 16 amino acids. DNA of the CDR3: TGTGCCACCAGCAGAGACCGAGGGACAGGGACCTACGAGCAGTACTTC. Protein: CATSRDRGTGTYEQYF.

The rearrangement joins TRBV6-1 to TRBJ2-1; 8 bases match TRBD1. Trimming removed 6 bases from V and 5 bases from J; junction bases left unmatched: 6. Germline assignment: CDR1 MNHNS and CDR2 SASEGT. The length of the CDR3 is 14 residues. The CDR3 coding sequence is TGTGCCAGCAGGGGACAGGTCGGGGACAATGAGCAGTTCTTC. Amino acid sequence: CASRGQVGDNEQFF.

The chain joins TRBV7-2 to TRBJ2-3; TRBD2 matches at 7 bases. The CDR3 runs to 14 residues. The germline V gene has CDR1 SGHTA and CDR2 FQGNSA. Germline trimming cut 1 base from V and 6 bases from J; bases unmatched to any gene: 4. The chain's CDR3 is CASSLGGSGDTQYF. The CDR3 nucleotides are TGTGCCAGCAGCTTAGGCGGGAGCGGTGATACGCAGTATTTT. Complete variable domain (other parts from reference TRBV7-2 and TRBJ2-3): GAGVSQSPSNKVTEKGKDVELRCDPISGHTALYWYRQSLGQGLEFLIYFQGNSAPDKSGLPSDRFSAERTGGSVSTLTIQRTQQEDSAVYLCASSLGGSGDTQYFGPGTRLTVL.

The gene calls are TRBV6-1 and TRBJ2-3; TRBD2 matches at 8 bases. CDR3 length: 18 amino acids. The germline gives CDR1 MNHNS, CDR2 SASEGT. With V trimmed by 4 bases and J by 2 bases, 14 bases remained unmatched. CDR3 residues: CASSGSSGQWGYTDTQYF. DNA for the CDR3: TGTGCCAGCAGTGGATCTAGCGGGCAATGGGGATACACAGATACGCAGTATTTT.

Concerning this clone itself: One end of the junction varies from germline; a read error may be responsible. The chain carries TRBV7-9 and TRBJ1-4; D not resolved. In germline, CDR1 is SEHNR, CDR2 FQNEAQ (reference sequence). The CDR3 runs 13 residues. The CDR3 spells CSSSPRREEKLFF. The CDR3 DNA reads TGTTCCAGCAGCCCACGCCGTGAGGAAAAACTGTTTTTT.

This clone was picked up a small number of times. The gene calls are TRBV4-1 and TRBJ1-5; 8 bases map to TRBD1. CDR1 and CDR2 (germline): MGHRA, YSYEKL. The CDR3 spans 16 residues. Trimming at V came to 0 bases and at J to 7 bases, leaving 8 bases not matched to a gene. This chain's CDR3 is CASSQDDGQGDQPQHF. CDR3 bases: TGCGCCAGCAGCCAAGATGATGGACAGGGCGACCAGCCCCAGCATTTT.

V gene TRBV14 combines with J gene TRBJ2-3, with 12 bases fitting TRBD2. The CDR3 loop spans 15 amino acids. V lost 2 bases, J lost 5 bases, and 2 bases stayed unmatched. The germline CDR1 and CDR2 sequences are SGHDN and FVKESK. The CDR3 DNA is TGTGCCAGCAGCCAACTACTAGCGGGAGGAGATACGCAGTATTTT. Protein product: CASSQLLAGGDTQYF.

This clone was observed once. The chain carries TRBV4-1 and TRBJ2-7; D unresolved. This CDR3 is 16 amino acids long. Germline V gives CDR1 MGHRA, CDR2 YSYEKL. The V and J ends lost 3 bases and 4 bases respectively, with 19 bases between them. CDR3 in amino acids: CASSHHPAGANYEQYF. DNA for the CDR3: TGCGCCAGCAGCCATCACCCCGCAGGTGCCAATTACGAGCAGTACTTC.

The chain uses TRBV7-9 and TRBJ2-7; 7 bases map to TRBD2. Per germline, CDR1 SEHNR and CDR2 FQNEAQ (reference sequence). The CDR3 loop spans 14 amino acids. J was trimmed by 4 bases and V by 6 bases; bases with no gene match: 9. The CDR3 sequence is CASRSGGSEYEQYF. Written as DNA, the CDR3 is TGTGCCAGCAGGTCGGGGGGTAGTGAATACGAGCAGTACTTC.

This chain uses TRBV10-3 with TRBJ2-3; D gene uncertain. Trimming stripped 3 bases from V and 4 bases from J, with 11 bases between. Germline V gene lookup returns CDR1 ENHRY and CDR2 SYGVKD. The CDR3 covers 14 residues. The CDR3 here is CAISEGLSADTQYF. The CDR3, as DNA: TGTGCCATCAGTGAAGGTTTGAGCGCAGATACGCAGTATTTT.

The chain links TRBV28 to TRBJ1-5; 7 bases are shared with TRBD1. The germline gives CDR1 MDHEN, CDR2 SYDVKM. Losses at the gene ends were 5 bases for V and 2 bases for J; bases not matched to a gene: 6. The CDR3 spans 15 residues. In DNA form, the CDR3 reads TGTGCCAGCAGTGCCAACAGGGGTGGCAATCAGCCCCAGCATTTT. The encoded protein is CASSANRGGNQPQHF.

The J gene is TRBJ2-1, the V gene TRBV7-6, with D perhaps TRBD2 (6 bases). The germline V gene has CDR1 SGHVS and CDR2 FNYEAQ. Trimming pared 6 bases from V and 7 bases from J, leaving 19 bases between. This CDR3 comprises 15 residues. The CDR3 protein is CASSPGWRATNEQFF. DNA of the CDR3: TGTGCCAGCAGTCCGGGATGGAGGGCAACTAATGAGCAGTTCTTC. Full variable domain (remainder filled in from reference TRBV7-6 and TRBJ2-1): GAGVSQSPRYKVTKRGQDVALRCDPISGHVSLYWYRQALGQGPEFLTYFNYEAQQDKSGLPNDRFSAERPEGSISTLTIQRTEQRDSAMYRCASSPGWRATNEQFFGPGTRLTVL.

The V and J genes are TRBV7-8 and TRBJ2-7; D gene uncertain. Trimming cost V 5 bases and J 1 base, with 18 bases left between them. Per the germline V gene, CDR1 is SGHVS and CDR2 is FQNEAQ. The CDR3 covers 16 residues. CDR3 in DNA: TGTGCCAGCAGCCCGACCCTAGACTCCCGATCCTACGAGCAGTACTTC. As protein: CASSPTLDSRSYEQYF.

J is TRBJ2-3 and V is TRBV27, with 7 bases fitting TRBD2. This CDR3 is built from 14 residues. V lost 6 bases to trimming and J lost 6 bases; unmatched junction nucleotides: 9. In germline, CDR1 is MNHEY, CDR2 SMNVEV (reference sequence). The CDR3 DNA reads as TGTGCCAGCAGAACTAGCGAGGTCGGGGATACGCAGTATTTT. Translated, it gives CASRTSEVGDTQYF.

The chain uses TRBV9 and TRBJ2-2; TRBD2 agrees at 11 bases. The trim removed 4 bases at V and 6 bases at J, leaving 11 bases unmatched. Germline V gene lookup returns CDR1 SGDLS and CDR2 YYNGEE. The CDR3 spans 17 residues. The CDR3: CASSTRGLAGGSGELFF. The DNA of the CDR3 is TGTGCCAGCAGCACCCGCGGGCTAGCGGGAGGTTCCGGGGAGCTGTTTTTT.

This chain joins TRBV6-5 and TRBJ2-3; 7 nucleotides align to TRBD2. Per the germline V gene, CDR1 is MNHEY and CDR2 is SVGAGI. The CDR3 consists of 15 residues. Trimming removed 4 bases from V and 0 bases from J; junction bases left unmatched: 4. CDR3 bases: TGTGCCAGCAGTTCCACTAGCGTTAGCACAGATACGCAGTATTTT. This codes for CASSSTSVSTDTQYF.

The chain uses TRBV29-1 and TRBJ1-6; no reliable D call. CDR3 size: 14 residues. Germline loops: CDR1 SQVTM, CDR2 ANQGSEA. V gave up 2 bases and J gave up 7 bases, with 12 bases separating them. In nucleotides, the CDR3 is TGCAGCGTTGAAATTGGGGAGAAGAATTCACCCCTCCACTTT. Amino acid sequence: CSVEIGEKNSPLHF.

The chain employs TRBV4-1 and TRBJ2-6; 10 nucleotides match TRBD2. The CDR3 totals 18 residues. J was trimmed by 2 bases and V by 6 bases; bases with no gene match: 10. The germline V gene encodes CDR1 MGHRA and CDR2 YSYEKL. As DNA, the CDR3 is TGCGCCAGCAGTTTTAATAGCGGGAGGCCCACTGGGGCCAACGTCCTGACTTTC. It encodes CASSFNSGRPTGANVLTF.

This clone was recorded only once. The chain recombines TRBV6-5 with TRBJ1-1; the match to TRBD1 covers 8 bases. Trimming removed 0 bases from V and 4 bases from J; junction bases left unmatched: 1. The CDR3 has 14 residues. Germline V gene lookup returns CDR1 MNHEY and CDR2 SVGAGI. CDR3 coding DNA: TGTGCCAGCAGTTACTCCGACAGGGGCACTGAAGCTTTCTTT. It is translated as CASSYSDRGTEAFF.

V gene TRBV30 combines with J gene TRBJ2-5; 7 nucleotides align to TRBD1. J gave up 3 bases and V 4 bases, and 8 bases lay outside the gene matches. There are 14 residues in the CDR3. CDR1 is GTSNPN, CDR2 SVGIG, per germline (reference sequence). The CDR3 spells CAWNTGTVKETQYF. The CDR3 DNA is TGTGCCTGGAACACCGGGACAGTCAAAGAGACCCAGTACTTC.

Comment on this clone: At one of its ends the junction is not consistent with the germline gene, which may arise from a read error. This chain joins TRBV7-9 and TRBJ2-1, with 9 bases identical to TRBD2. In germline, CDR1 is SEHNR, CDR2 FQNEAQ (reference sequence). The CDR3 spans 16 residues. CDR3 DNA: TGTGCCAGCAGCTTTCTAGCGGGGAAAGGTAGGAATGGGCAGTTCTTC. The encoded protein is CASSFLAGKGRNGQFF.

This chain joins TRBV27 and TRBJ2-7; 9 bases are a match to TRBD2. J gave up 0 bases and V 5 bases, and 8 bases lay outside the gene matches. The CDR3 length is 16 residues. Germline CDR1 is MNHEY and CDR2 is SMNVEV (reference sequence). CDR3 nucleotides: TGTGCCAGCAGTATCTCCGGGACTAGCAGCTCCTACGAGCAGTACTTC. Its translation: CASSISGTSSSYEQYF.

CDR3 residues: CATSRENKDTQYF. The CDR3 DNA reads TGTGCCACCAGCAGAGAGAACAAAGATACGCAGTATTTT. This sequence joins TRBV15 and TRBJ2-3; D not resolved. CDR1 is LNHNV, CDR2 YYDKDF, per germline (reference sequence). V dropped 0 bases and J dropped 5 bases, with 6 bases sitting between them. This CDR3 spans 13 amino acids.

The V and J genes are TRBV30 and TRBJ1-5, with D possibly being TRBD1 (5 bases). The V end lost 4 bases, the J end lost 4 bases, and 14 bases lay between the germline ends. CDR1 is GTSNPN, CDR2 SVGIG, per germline (reference sequence). The CDR3 spans 14 residues. The CDR3 sequence is CAWNVREGNQPQHF. The CDR3 nucleotides are TGTGCCTGGAACGTCAGGGAGGGTAATCAGCCCCAGCATTTT.

V usage is TRBV10-2 and J usage is TRBJ2-7; 8 bases are shared with TRBD2. The CDR3 spans 13 residues. Germline lookup yields CDR1 WSHSY and CDR2 SAAADI. The ends lost 9 bases at V and 1 base at J; junction bases unmatched: 5. The CDR3 DNA is TGCGCCAGTCTAGCGGGCGCTTCCTACGAGCAGTACTTC. Amino acid sequence: CASLAGASYEQYF.

The count of this clone is one. The chain uses TRBV6-1 and TRBJ1-4, with 7 bases that match TRBD1. The CDR3 is 13 residues long. V lost 8 bases, J lost 7 bases, and 7 bases stayed unmatched. Germline V gives CDR1 MNHNS, CDR2 SASEGT. The CDR3 spells CASLYRGREKLFF. CDR3 in DNA: TGTGCCAGCTTATACAGGGGTCGTGAAAAACTGTTTTTT.